These 20 T cell receptor beta chains were sequenced from one sample in a study of blood T cell repertoires in COVID-19. The repertoire was sequenced with immunoSEQ multiplex PCR; TCRdb's copy has only in-frame clones and lacks some. The sample contains some 160,000 clones, about 87% of which appear only once. Sequenced material: peripheral blood. All receptors come from a woman in her 70s with COVID-19, enrolled during active disease.

This clone was detected only a few times. The CDR3 region has the DNA TGTGCCAGCAGCCCCACCCGGGACAGGGACACTGAAGCTTTCTTT. Its protein product is CASSPTRDRDTEAFF. The gene calls are TRBV7-6 and TRBJ1-1, with TRBD1 identical over 9 bases. This CDR3 region has 15 residues. CDR1 is SGHVS and CDR2 is FNYEAQ in the germline V gene. V shed 5 bases and J 3 bases; nucleotides not matched to a gene: 7.

V and J are TRBV5-1 and TRBJ1-4, with D possibly TRBD1 on 6 matching bases. Per the germline V gene, CDR1 is SGHRS and CDR2 is YFSETQ. The germline V and J ends were trimmed by 4 bases and 0 bases, with 13 bases remaining between them. This CDR3 spans 16 amino acids. Written as DNA, the CDR3 is TGCGCCAGCAGCCCCGGGACACCCGCAACTAATGAAAAACTGTTTTTT. It encodes CASSPGTPATNEKLFF. Variable domain in full (rest from reference TRBV5-1 and TRBJ1-4): KAGVTQTPRYLIKTRGQQVTLSCSPISGHRSVSWYQQTPGQGLQFLFEYFSETQRNKGNFPGRFSGRQFSNSRSEMNVSTLELGDSALYLCASSPGTPATNEKLFFGSGTQLSVL.

The gene calls are TRBV6-1 and TRBJ1-5; TRBD1 matches 10 bases. Looked up from germline, CDR1 is MNHNS and CDR2 is SASEGT. This CDR3 has 17 amino acids. With 2 bases clipped from V and 1 base from J, the junction kept 5 bases outside the gene matches. DNA for the CDR3: TGTGCCAGCAGTGAACCGACAGGGGGCGCGAGCAATCAGCCCCAGCATTTT. Amino acids: CASSEPTGGASNQPQHF.

The chain has TRBV12-3 or TRBV12-4 and TRBJ1-1; weak D call: TRBD1 (5 bases). There are 13 residues in the CDR3. With 8 bases removed from V and 6 bases from J, the gap between germline ends came to 16 bases. The CDR3 sequence: CASGVGLRAEAFF. The CDR3 bases are TGTGCCAGCGGTGTGGGGCTGAGAGCTGAAGCTTTCTTT.

The chain recombines TRBV28 with TRBJ2-3, with TRBD1 matching over 9 bases. In germline, CDR1 is MDHEN, CDR2 SYDVKM. J lost 15 bases, V lost 2 bases, and 6 bases had no gene match. The CDR3 totals 12 residues. The DNA of the CDR3 is TGTGCCAGCAGTTTACGTACAGGGGGCGTATATTTT. Its protein is CASSLRTGGVYF.

The chain employs TRBV4-2 and TRBJ1-4, with D perhaps matching TRBD1 (5 bases). The CDR3 has 15 amino acids. Looked up from germline, CDR1 is LGHNA and CDR2 is YNFKEQ. The V and J ends lost 4 bases and 5 bases respectively, with 14 bases between them. The DNA for the CDR3 is TGTGCCAGCAGCCTGCGACAGCCCGAGAATGAAAAACTGTTTTTT. Translating gives CASSLRQPENEKLFF.

The V and J genes are TRBV19 and TRBJ2-5; a weak D match, TRBD1 (6 bases). The CDR3 is 15 residues long. The V end was cut by 4 bases, the J end by 4 bases, with 16 bases between. Germline lookup yields CDR1 LNHDA and CDR2 SQIVND (reference sequence). This CDR3 reads CASSTMPGVGETQYF. CDR3 DNA: TGTGCCAGTAGTACCATGCCAGGGGTGGGAGAGACCCAGTACTTC.

The V and J genes are TRBV2 and TRBJ2-3; TRBD2 matches 8 bases. In germline, CDR1 is SNHLY, CDR2 FYNNEI. CDR3 length: 13 residues. Unmatched junction bases numbered 0, after V lost 6 bases and J lost 1 base. The CDR3 nucleotides are TGTGCCAGCAGGCGGGGGGGCACAGATACGCAGTATTTT. It specifies CASRRGGTDTQYF.

The chain recombines TRBV7-8 with TRBJ1-2; a weak D match, TRBD1 (6 bases). The CDR3 runs to 17 residues. Germline CDR1 SGHVS, CDR2 FQNEAQ. V dropped 0 bases and J dropped 6 bases, with 20 bases sitting between them. CDR3 in amino acids: CASSLARAGASVDGYTF. The CDR3 DNA sequence: TGTGCCAGCAGCTTAGCTAGGGCAGGGGCCAGCGTAGATGGCTACACCTTC.

As concerns this clone: Additional DNA sequences in this sample encode the identical CDR3. J is TRBJ2-7 and V is TRBV19; D not resolved. CDR1 is LNHDA and CDR2 is SQIVND in the germline V gene (reference sequence). The CDR3 is made up of 13 amino acids. The V and J ends lost 5 bases and 2 bases respectively, with 10 bases between them. The CDR3 DNA sequence: TGTGCCAGTAGTCCGGCTGGGCCCTACGAGCAGTACTTC. Protein product: CASSPAGPYEQYF.

This sequence joins TRBV4-2 and TRBJ2-3, with a tentative D call TRBD2 (5 bases). Trimming left V 4 bases short and J 9 bases short, with 17 bases between. Germline CDR1 and CDR2: LGHNA and YNFKEQ. This CDR3 region has 14 residues. The CDR3 region is CASSPASQSMTQYF. CDR3 bases: TGTGCCAGCAGCCCGGCTAGCCAATCGATGACGCAGTATTTT.

Only one count was recorded for this clone. V and J are TRBV2 and TRBJ1-6; 8 bases fit TRBD1. The V gene's germline CDR1 is SNHLY and CDR2 FYNNEI. The V segment lost 3 bases and the J segment 10 bases; nucleotides outside the gene matches: 8. The CDR3 consists of 15 residues. The CDR3 loop is CASSESAGGLSPLHF. The CDR3 DNA sequence: TGTGCCAGCAGTGAGTCGGCAGGGGGCTTGTCACCCCTCCACTTT.

This chain links TRBV24-1 with TRBJ2-1; D uncertain. V was trimmed by 3 bases and J by 8 bases, leaving 7 bases between them. The germline gives CDR1 KGHDR, CDR2 SFDVKD. The CDR3 runs to 12 residues. CDR3 region: CATSDEAHEQFF. The DNA of the CDR3 is TGTGCCACCAGTGATGAGGCCCATGAGCAGTTCTTC.

J is TRBJ2-3 and V is TRBV11-2; 10 bases align to TRBD2. After removal of 6 bases from V and 1 base from J, the junction contained 1 base not matched to a gene. CDR1 is SGHAT, CDR2 FQNNGV, per germline. The CDR3 has 14 amino acids. The CDR3 DNA is TGTGCCAGCAGGCTAGCGGGGGGCACAGATACGCAGTATTTT. This gives the protein CASRLAGGTDTQYF.

The V gene is TRBV20-1, the J gene TRBJ1-5; D unclear. Germline loops: CDR1 DFQATT, CDR2 SNEGSKA (reference sequence). The CDR3 has 14 amino acids. V was trimmed by 3 bases and J by 2 bases, leaving 11 bases between them. The CDR3 DNA follows: TGCAGTGCTAGTAGCACGTATGGCAATCAGCCCCAGCATTTT. Protein sequence: CSASSTYGNQPQHF.

The chain employs TRBV4-1 and TRBJ2-3; D is unclear. Trimming removed 4 bases from V and 7 bases from J, with 12 bases in between. CDR3 length: 13 residues. The germline V gene encodes CDR1 MGHRA and CDR2 YSYEKL. The CDR3: CASSPLGLNTQYF. The CDR3 bases are TGCGCCAGCAGCCCCCTGGGCCTCAATACGCAGTATTTT.

The chain recombines TRBV6-5 with TRBJ1-6; tentative D call: TRBD1 (6 bases). The V and J ends lost 6 bases and 4 bases respectively, with 13 bases between them. This CDR3 region has 15 residues. Germline V CDR1 and CDR2: MNHEY, SVGAGI. CDR3: CASRDSQGYNSPLHF. In DNA, the CDR3 is TGTGCCAGCAGGGATTCGCAGGGGTATAATTCACCCCTCCACTTT.

This chain joins TRBV11-2 and TRBJ1-2; 11 positions match TRBD1. The V gene's germline CDR1 is SGHAT and CDR2 FQNNGV. The CDR3 is 15 amino acids. After removal of 4 bases from V and 2 bases from J, the junction contained 3 bases not matched to a gene. The CDR3 sequence is CASSSWDRGNYGYTF. DNA of the CDR3: TGTGCCAGCAGCTCATGGGACAGGGGGAACTATGGCTACACCTTC.

The gene calls are TRBV7-9 and TRBJ1-2, with TRBD1 identical over 8 bases. Looked up from germline, CDR1 is SEHNR and CDR2 is FQNEAQ (reference sequence). CDR3 length equals 15 residues. After removal of 5 bases from V and 3 bases from J, the junction contained 8 bases not matched to a gene. The DNA of the CDR3 is TGTGCCAGCAGCGCTCGGACAGGGAAGTACTATGGCTACACCTTC. It translates to CASSARTGKYYGYTF.

The DNA of the CDR3 is TGTGCCAGCAGCCCCGGGACAGGGCGGGAGACCCAGTACTTC. Translated: CASSPGTGRETQYF. The chain joins TRBV3-1 (or the pseudogene TRBV3-2) to TRBJ2-5; 9 nucleotides match TRBD1. From germline, CDR1 is LGHDT and CDR2 YNNKEL (reference sequence). J gave up 5 bases and V 4 bases, and 5 bases lay outside the gene matches. The CDR3 has 14 amino acids.